These T cell receptor beta chains were read from a single sample in a study of cytomegalovirus exposure and HLA in healthy donors. Repertoires were generated with immunoSEQ multiplex PCR, while TCRdb's copy carries only in-frame clones and drops some. This table holds under 300,000 clones, roughly two thirds found once. Sequenced material: PBMCs. The receptors were gathered from a female donor in good health and CMV-seronegative. The CDR3 runs from the conserved cysteine through the conserved F or W. The order of the fields is CDR3 protein, V gene.

CDR3: CASSYGQPNTGNTIYF
V: TRBV6-6

CDR3: CASSRRDRDLLGLFF
V: TRBV28

CDR3: CASTAGGPVDTQYF
V: TRBV5-4

CDR3: CASSDGTGGPSGELFF
V: TRBV6-1

CDR3: CASSLLPTGNAYEQYF
V: TRBV7-9

CDR3: CAWRARPEENQPQHF
V: TRBV30

CDR3: CATSRGRFLRAGDYEQYF
V: TRBV15

CDR3: CASSVRDTYEQYF
V: TRBV9

CDR3: CASSEIRGTGYGELFF
V: TRBV10-1

CDR3: CASSKAQIGTEGLYEQYF
V: TRBV21-1

CDR3: CASRQNRAPNYGYTF
V: TRBV27

CDR3: CASSLARGSSYEQYF
V: TRBV5-1

CDR3: CASSQDLAGGPGETQYF
V: TRBV4-1

CDR3: CASRGGAGADTGELFF
V: TRBV11-3

CDR3: CASSPTATSGRDSTYEQYF
V: TRBV11-2

CDR3: CASAELPSSTDTQYF
V: TRBV6-1